These 17 T cell receptor beta chains came from one sample sequenced in a study of blood T cells in healthy people across ages. Primers used in a second PCR of roughly 6 to 12 cycles were a sample-barcoded 5' primer and a J-beta primer mix. MiXCR was run by TCRdb on the 5' RACE reads, yielding one entry per CDR3 protein. The table records roughly 1,700,000 distinct CDR3 sequences, approximately 28% of them present only once. Sequenced material: blood. All receptors derive from a woman younger than 45 in good health.

This clonotype was recorded at least ten times. The junction differs from germline at one of its ends, possibly a read error. The chain combines TRBV5-1 with TRBJ1-1, with a weak D call TRBD1 (6 bases). Germline loops: CDR1 SGHRS, CDR2 YFSETQ. This CDR3 comprises 14 residues. The CDR3 region is CASSSGQLNTEAFF. The CDR3 region has the DNA TGTGCCAGCAGCTCCGGACAGTTGAACACTGAAGCTTTCTTT.

V is TRBV20-1 and J is TRBJ2-1; 7 bases agree with TRBD2. Germline CDR1 and CDR2: DFQATT and SNEGSKA (reference sequence). This CDR3 has 15 residues. V was pared by 3 bases and J by 0 bases, with 5 bases of the junction left unmatched. In nucleotides, the CDR3 is TGCAGTGCTAGTGAAAGCGGGACCTCCTACAATGAGCAGTTCTTC. Amino acid sequence: CSASESGTSYNEQFF.

This clonotype turned up a few times. CDR3 coding DNA: TGCGCCAGCAGTGACTTAGCGGGATCTAATGAGCAGTTCTTC. As protein: CASSDLAGSNEQFF. The chain joins TRBV10-2 to TRBJ2-1; 8 bases fit TRBD2. After removal of 3 bases from V and 7 bases from J, the junction contained 5 bases not matched to a gene. From germline, CDR1 is WSHSY and CDR2 SAAADI. This CDR3 comprises 14 residues.

This clonotype was found a few times. The chain combines TRBV30 with TRBJ2-7, with D unclear. Germline CDR1 GTSNPN, CDR2 SVGIG (reference sequence). V gave up 4 bases and J gave up 2 bases, with 9 bases separating them. The CDR3 spans 12 residues. The CDR3 DNA sequence: TGTGCCTGGACTGCTGACCCCTACGAGCAGTACTTC. Protein sequence: CAWTADPYEQYF.

This clonotype was recorded a few times. The rearrangement joins TRBV7-8 to TRBJ2-3, with D hard to call. The CDR3 has 16 amino acids. Germline lookup yields CDR1 SGHVS and CDR2 FQNEAQ. V gave up 5 bases and J gave up 2 bases, with 17 bases separating them. The CDR3 region has the DNA TGTGCCAGCAGCAGACGGCCCCCGCCCGACACAGATACGCAGTATTTT. Residues: CASSRRPPPDTDTQYF.

This clonotype was recorded at least ten times. The DNA of the CDR3 is TGTGCCAGCAGCTTAGAGGTTGGCAGCACCTACGAGCAGTACTTC. Translation: CASSLEVGSTYEQYF. This chain links TRBV11-2 with TRBJ2-7; D call uncertain. Germline CDR1 reads SGHAT; CDR2 reads FQNNGV. Trimming took off 0 bases at V and 2 bases at J, with 11 bases between the two ends. The CDR3 covers 15 residues.

This clonotype was seen a handful of times. The chain combines TRBV14 with TRBJ2-7, with D maybe TRBD2 (6 bases). The germline V and J ends were trimmed by 1 base and 4 bases, with 11 bases remaining between them. Germline lookup yields CDR1 SGHDN and CDR2 FVKESK. CDR3 length: 14 amino acids. The CDR3 coding sequence is TGTGCCAGCAGCCAAGGTCCGGGAGTTTACGAGCAGTACTTC. Amino acids: CASSQGPGVYEQYF.

This chain uses TRBV6-6 with TRBJ1-1, with TRBD1 identical over 7 bases. V dropped 2 bases and J dropped 5; count of bases not matched to a gene: 8. This CDR3 has 15 amino acids. Looked up from germline, CDR1 is MNHNY and CDR2 is SVGAGI (reference sequence). The DNA of the CDR3 is TGTGCCAGCAGTTACAAGAAGGGGGCTCGGACTGAAGCTTTCTTT. It translates to CASSYKKGARTEAFF.

This clonotype showed up many times. The chain links TRBV20-1 to TRBJ2-7, with a tentative D call TRBD1 (6 bases). V was cut by 1 base and J by 1 base, with 8 bases left in between. In germline, CDR1 is DFQATT, CDR2 SNEGSKA (reference sequence). The CDR3 extends over 13 amino acids. The CDR3 region has the DNA TGCAGTGCTAGAGCGGACAGATCCTACGAGCAGTACTTC. It translates to CSARADRSYEQYF.

V usage is TRBV2 and J usage is TRBJ1-5, with unresolved D. Germline CDR1 is SNHLY and CDR2 is FYNNEI. V was trimmed by 5 bases and J by 0 bases, leaving 11 bases between them. There are 15 residues in the CDR3. CDR3 protein: CASSYERNSNQPQHF. CDR3 in DNA: TGTGCCAGCAGTTATGAACGAAATAGCAATCAGCCCCAGCATTTT.

V gene TRBV2 combines with J gene TRBJ2-7; D gene unclear. The CDR3 is made up of 13 amino acids. In germline, CDR1 is SNHLY, CDR2 FYNNEI. Trimming cost V 1 base and J 2 bases, with 6 bases left between them. The CDR3 nucleotides are TGTGCCAGCAGTGAAGGCTGGACCTACGAGCAGTACTTC. Its protein is CASSEGWTYEQYF.

A few counts support this clonotype. A clone one base away is much larger, so this may be a read error. J is TRBJ2-1 and V is TRBV5-1; 7 bases are a match to TRBD1. In germline, CDR1 is SGHRS, CDR2 YFSETQ. The CDR3 has 13 amino acids. This chain's CDR3 is CATPRLGGNDQFF. The CDR3 nucleotides read TGCGCCACCCCACGATTAGGGGGCAATGATCAGTTCTTC.

Many counts were recorded for this clonotype. The chain employs TRBV2 and TRBJ2-7; D gene ambiguous. CDR1 is SNHLY and CDR2 is FYNNEI in the germline V gene. This CDR3 is built from 12 residues. V lost 6 bases and J lost 3, with 9 bases in between. DNA for the CDR3: TGTGCCAGCAGAACCGACATCTACGAGCAGTACTTC. Amino acid sequence: CASRTDIYEQYF.

This clonotype appeared many times. DNA for the CDR3: TGTGCCATCAGCAGGGGGCTAAGCTCCTACGAGCAGTACTTC. It translates to CAISRGLSSYEQYF. The V call is TRBV10-3, the J call TRBJ2-7; the match to TRBD1 covers 8 bases. The CDR3 totals 14 residues. J was trimmed by 0 bases and V by 6 bases; bases with no gene match: 4. In germline, CDR1 is ENHRY, CDR2 SYGVKD.

This clonotype was seen repeatedly, ten times or more. The J gene is TRBJ2-7, the V gene TRBV20-1; 10 bases are a match to TRBD2. Germline V gene sequence: CDR1 DFQATT, CDR2 SNEGSKA (reference sequence). The CDR3 covers 13 residues. V shed 6 bases, J shed 3 bases, and the junction held 5 bases outside the gene matches. CDR3 protein: CSATGLADYEQYF. CDR3 DNA sequence: TGCAGTGCAACCGGACTAGCGGACTACGAGCAGTACTTC.

This clonotype has more than one count but fewer than ten. The chain couples TRBV28 to TRBJ2-1; 11 nucleotides match TRBD2. This CDR3 is built from 16 residues. CDR1 and CDR2 (germline): MDHEN, SYDVKM. Trimming removed 6 bases from V and 4 bases from J; junction bases left unmatched: 8. The CDR3 loop reads CASSPSGGIPYNEQFF. As DNA, the CDR3 is TGTGCCAGCAGCCCTAGCGGGGGGATACCTTACAATGAGCAGTTCTTC.

The genes are TRBV29-1 and TRBJ2-5, with TRBD2 matching over 15 bases. The CDR3 is 14 amino acids. The V segment lost 6 bases and the J segment 7 bases; nucleotides outside the gene matches: 6. Looked up from germline, CDR1 is SQVTM and CDR2 is ANQGSEA. Here the CDR3 reads CSVAGLAGGGTQYF. The CDR3 DNA reads as TGCAGCGTAGCCGGACTAGCGGGAGGGGGGACCCAGTACTTC.